Presented here are 10 T cell receptor beta chains from one specimen sequenced in a study of OX40 agonist ivuxolimab in advanced cancers. The method was immunoSEQ multiplex PCR; TCRdb's version includes in-frame clones alone and lacks a portion of them. The sample has tens of thousands of clones, approximately 81% seen once. The input for sequencing was CD4+ or CD8+ T cells sorted from blood, taken in a trial of the OX40 agonist ivuxolimab. These receptors were obtained from an adult with an advanced solid tumor such as melanoma, head and neck, liver or kidney cancer.

The rearrangement uses TRBV5-4 and TRBJ2-3, with TRBD2 identical over 8 bases. The length of the CDR3 is 18 residues. CDR1 SGHNT and CDR2 YYREEE come from the germline V gene (reference sequence). V trimming: 3 bases; J trimming: 4 bases; junction bases outside the gene matches: 16. As DNA, the CDR3 is TGTGCCAGCAGCTCCGTGAAACTTTTAGCGGGGAGGGCAGATACGCAGTATTTT. Protein: CASSSVKLLAGRADTQYF.

The chain combines TRBV27 with TRBJ2-2, with D perhaps given as TRBD1 or TRBD2 (5 bases each). The CDR3 length is 15 residues. Per germline, CDR1 MNHEY and CDR2 SMNVEV (reference sequence). Deletions cut 5 bases from V and 7 bases from J, with 17 bases between. The CDR3 loop reads CASSPGRLLVGELFF. CDR3 bases: TGTGCCAGCAGTCCGGGACGGCTCCTTGTCGGGGAGCTGTTTTTT.

V usage is TRBV18 and J usage is TRBJ2-3; TRBD2 agrees at 10 bases. Trimming took 5 bases from V and 1 from J; bases not matched to a gene: 9. Germline V CDR1 and CDR2: KGHSH, LQKENI. This CDR3 region has 17 residues. This CDR3 reads CASSISGGARGTDTQYF. DNA for the CDR3: TGTGCCAGCTCAATCAGCGGGGGGGCCAGGGGCACAGATACGCAGTATTTT.

This sequence joins TRBV6-1 and TRBJ2-7; D gene ambiguous. The CDR3 extends over 11 amino acids. Germline-derived CDR1 and CDR2 are MNHNS and SASEGT. Trimming stripped 5 bases from V and 3 bases from J, with 5 bases between. The CDR3 here is CASSIYYEQYF. The CDR3 nucleotides are TGTGCCAGCAGTATTTACTACGAGCAGTACTTC.

V and J are TRBV7-8 and TRBJ2-2, with unresolved D. The CDR3 runs to 19 residues. Germline CDR1 is SGHVS and CDR2 is FQNEAQ. Trimming removed 4 bases at V and 3 bases at J, with 24 bases between. The CDR3 loop reads CASSSVRFLLHRYTGELFF. As DNA, the CDR3 is TGTGCCAGCAGCTCCGTGCGTTTCCTCCTCCACAGATACACCGGGGAGCTGTTTTTT.

The genes are TRBV14 and TRBJ2-1; D might be TRBD1 (6 bases). Deletions cut 1 base from V and 3 bases from J, with 7 bases between. CDR1 is SGHDN and CDR2 is FVKESK in the germline V gene. The CDR3 is 14 amino acids. The CDR3 coding sequence is TGTGCCAGCAGCCAAGGAGGGGGCTACAATGAGCAGTTCTTC. Its protein product is CASSQGGGYNEQFF.

This chain uses TRBV18 with TRBJ1-3, with 9 nucleotides matching TRBD1. Trimming took 6 bases from V and 3 from J; bases not matched to a gene: 12. The CDR3 is 17 amino acids. CDR1 is KGHSH, CDR2 LQKENI, per germline. This CDR3 is CASSRDRVFSYGNTIYF. CDR3 DNA: TGTGCCAGCTCCCGGGACAGGGTTTTCTCCTATGGAAACACCATATATTTT.

The rearrangement joins TRBV7-9 to TRBJ2-7; 10 nucleotides agree with TRBD2. Germline CDR1 SEHNR, CDR2 FQNEAQ (reference sequence). The CDR3 sequence is 15 residues long. With 6 bases clipped from V and 2 bases from J, the junction kept 7 bases outside the gene matches. The chain's CDR3 is CASRSLAGETYEQYF. The CDR3 nucleotides are TGTGCCAGCAGGTCCCTAGCGGGGGAAACCTACGAGCAGTACTTC.

The rearrangement joins TRBV19 to TRBJ2-1; TRBD1 aligns across 9 bases. The trim removed 4 bases at V and 9 bases at J, leaving 7 bases unmatched. The CDR3 consists of 14 residues. Germline CDR1 and CDR2: LNHDA and SQIVND (reference sequence). The CDR3, as DNA: TGTGCCAGTAGTACGGGACAGGGATTAGGTGAGCAGTTCTTC. Residues: CASSTGQGLGEQFF.

This clone was seen once. The genes are TRBV6-1 and TRBJ1-1, with TRBD1 identical over 8 bases. Looked up from germline, CDR1 is MNHNS and CDR2 is SASEGT. J was trimmed by 6 bases and V by 3 bases; bases with no gene match: 3. This CDR3 is built from 13 residues. The CDR3 here is CASSDGQGPEAFF. The CDR3 region has the DNA TGTGCCAGCAGTGATGGACAGGGCCCTGAAGCTTTCTTT.